This T cell receptor beta chain was captured by sequencing in a study of beta chain features in type 1 diabetes (dated by TCRdb to 2016 to 2019). About the full investigation: Mean age, gender distribution, total cell number and subset yield did not differ between patients and healthy donors. In the study, TCRB repertoires of sorted circulating CD4+ T cell subsets from recently diagnosed type 1 diabetes patients were compared with those of matched healthy donors. A total of approximately 100,000,000 sorted cells were examined across all samples, and the number of cells per subset was strongly correlated with RNA yield. Whereas all 28 donors provided naive and central memory subsets, regulatory and stem cell-like memory subsets were isolated from just 8 patients and roughly 8 healthy donors.

Study-wide findings and limitations: Naive, central memory and regulatory TCRB repertoires appeared more similar among patients than among healthy donors. Because cDNA rather than genomic DNA was sequenced, highly expressing activated cells could have been over-represented, although no difference in activation and CD3 levels was found between groups. Shorter templates might have been favored by PCR, but patient and control samples were amplified and corrected together, so both groups would have been affected equally by any skew. Patients with type 1 diabetes made fewer insertions and deleted more nucleotides at VDJ recombination sites, implying thymic rearrangement abnormalities. Only small numbers of individuals were included in the HLA sub-analyses, which left unresolved whether HLA type had any influence on TCRB rearrangement. Type 1 diabetes patients showed a moderate but significant shortening of TCRB CDR3 length in all four CD4+ subsets.

From each donor, a single peripheral blood sample of about 116 mL on average was drawn into heparinised tubes. A BD FACSAria II was used to sort naive, central memory, regulatory and stem cell-like memory CD4+ T cells with a panel that included CD45RO, CCR7, CD25, CD127, CD95 and CD27. Every sorted population had a purity above 95%. PBMCs were isolated right away by Lymphoprep density gradient centrifugation and were stained directly, without culture. So that batch effects would be minimized, each experiment stained and sorted samples in pairs, pairing one healthy donor with one patient. In regard to this clone: What this receptor recognizes is not known. No per-base quality is available; no much larger clone lies one base away.

The germline V gene gives CDR1 as SQVTM and CDR2 as ANQGSEA. V loses 4 bases of germline sequence and J loses 5 bases, and the interval between the two ends is 14 bases. From the cysteine through the phenylalanine, the CDR3 covers 13 amino acids. This entry keeps only the CDR3 DNA: 39 bases, framed from base 1. The High Capacity cDNA Reverse Transcription Kit was used to reverse transcribe all of the isolated RNA, meaning that expressed TCRB transcripts were what got sequenced. Naive, central memory and regulatory T cell samples underwent deep immunoSEQ sequencing, averaging around 4 million total reads per sample. Sorted cells were lysed in RLT buffer and RNA was extracted with DNase-treated RNeasy Micro or Mini kits, depending on cell number. Each cell subset was processed on its own to prevent cross-contamination, while patient and healthy donor samples were processed together. Using the immunoSEQ multiplex PCR, TCRB sequences were amplified from cDNA into 87-bp fragments spanning the CDR3 region. Sequencing of the amplicons was done on the Illumina HiSeq platform. The authors processed their data as follows. PCR bias was computationally corrected using synthetic template baselines, reads within Hamming distance 2 were collapsed, and singletons that could not be merged were discarded. Reads were aligned to IMGT to assign V, D and J genes, CDR3 length, and insertions or deletions at six rearrangement sites. Clonotype counts were normalized to sorted cell number within each subset before computing true diversity and Gini coefficients with the tcR R package. Repertoire sharing was quantified using the overlap coefficient calculated on TCRB nucleotide sequences. As a proxy for the pre-selection repertoire, out-of-frame TCRB sequences from naive cells were analyzed. The table comes from immuneACCESS by way of TCRdb, which keeps in-frame sequences with V and J called. Part of the clones is missing from these tables; in studies checked, under half for an unresolved V gene and the rest for unknown reasons. V, J and clone size reflect that table, while D and trimming were determined from the DNA. The sample contains around 430,000 clones, around 30% of them found a single time. The biggest ten clones account for almost 0.065% of the sample.

Sample: naive CD4+ T cells from blood. The cell subset or site label, as the study defines it: true naive CD4+ T cells. The receptor was derived from a man between 18 and 35 years old in good health. The chain joins TRBV29-1 to TRBJ1-1, with an unclear D gene assignment. The CDR3 in this case is CSVVRKPGTEAFF. The DNA sequence is as follows: TGCAGCGTTGTGCGGAAACCGGGTACTGAAGCTTTCTTT.